This TCR beta chain originates from a study of T cell changes during pregnancy in multiple sclerosis (dated by TCRdb to the late 2010s). Background for the entire study: The study looked at changes in the T cell repertoire across pregnancy in women with multiple sclerosis.

A remark on this clone: Its antigen has not been determined. Per-base qualities were not stored, and no clone one base away is much larger.

Receptor libraries were prepared by the immunoSEQ multiplex PCR assay. TCRdb stores this immuneACCESS table with in-frame sequences only. Part of the clones is absent; in the studies checked, under half of the shortfall reflects unresolved V genes, and no reason is known for the rest. Across this sample there are more than 35,000 clones, with about 90% seen only once. The ten largest clones capture over 0.45% of the sample. Spanning cysteine to phenylalanine, the CDR3 consists of 11 amino acids. Here the CDR3 DNA is all that survives: 33 bases in frame from base 1. From a lookup of the germline V gene (reference sequence), CDR1 and CDR2 are DFQATT and SNEGSKA. The V and J ends are trimmed by 4 bases and 5 bases, leaving 8 bases between them.

The chain is assembled from TRBV20-1 and TRBJ1-1; a weak D assignment points to TRBD1 (5 bases agree). This clonotype originated in a female donor with multiple sclerosis, enrolled in a pregnancy study. This specimen was CD4+ T cells from peripheral blood mononuclear cells, taken in the second trimester of pregnancy. The CDR3 protein is CSAKGVTEAFF. The DNA reads TGCAGTGCTAAAGGGGTGACTGAAGCTTTCTTT.